The T cell receptor (beta chain) described here comes from a study of cytomegalovirus exposure and HLA in healthy donors (dated by TCRdb to 2016 to 2017). Regarding the research as a whole: An earlier analysis of several hundred of the donors reported 276 Gb of sequence data and 90 million to 120 million unique TCR beta sequences obtained from around 190 million T cells. An early release that covered some 640 HLA-typed donors contained about 300 gigabases of sequencing data and roughly 84 million unique TCR sequences. To predict cytomegalovirus infection status, the study brought together high-throughput TCR immunosequencing, statistical association of individual TCRs with disease status, and machine learning. In the later analysis, no new phenotypic data were used to find candidate immune exposures; instead, reliance was placed on TCR beta sequences and their occurrence across donors. Alongside the repertoire data, information on donor age, sex, ethnicity and CMV serostatus was compiled. The study aimed to test whether signatures of past pathogen exposure could be identified by cataloging public T cell receptors. The study profiled the T cell repertoires of about 640 subjects by immunosequencing and related them to cytomegalovirus serostatus. Every repertoire in the discovery cohort had been generated on one and the same sequencing platform. Across approximately 420 genotyped donors of the cohort, an average of approximately 220,000 unique TCR beta nucleotide sequences per donor were sequenced, and 15% to 20% of those sequences were non-productive. An earlier analysis of about 600 of the donors used high-throughput TCR beta sequencing to judge whether each TCR beta V gene segment behaved as functional or pseudogenic. To study patterns of TCR occurrence, a later analysis re-analyzed previously published TCR beta repertoires from 666 donors and added high-resolution HLA genotyping. Besides the first cohort of around 670 subjects, a separate validation cohort made up of 95 to 150 different subjects was used. Typing coverage varied by locus: about 620-630 donors for A, B, C, DRB1 and DQB1; roughly 520 for DQA1; about 590 for DPA1; roughly 450 for DPB1. HLA typing included class I and class II loci at four-digit resolution. About five DR-DQ haplotypes were handled as single units for association and clustering, since linkage in the cohort was strong. Genome-wide SNP genotypes for about 65% of the roughly 670 donors were used in a later genetic analysis, which treated that subset as a discovery cohort. The genetic ancestry cluster associated with self-reported Caucasian donors included 70% to 85% of the roughly 380 genotyped donors. The paper as a whole reports these results and caveats: In a later analysis, some 17,000 TCR beta sequences were associated with specific HLA alleles at a false discovery rate of 0.05. A few of the identified cytomegalovirus-associated TCR beta chains were confirmed in vitro to be specific for cytomegalovirus antigens. Because some donors lacked HLA typing at each locus, the association tests relied only on the typed subset. In a later genetic analysis, a missense DCLRE1C variant was associated with V-gene and J-gene trimming of TCR beta chains, and the association was replicated in an independent cohort. While some public TCRs were present in many individuals, most TCR sequences turned up only very rarely across donors. In a later analysis, the rate of TCR association differed among HLA loci, with DRB1 alleles having the most associated TCRs and HLA-C alleles having the fewest. Presence/absence analyses assumed roughly uniform sequencing depth across donors, an assumption that may not hold. When HLA alleles, especially DR and DQ, strongly co-occurred, attributing TCR associations to individual alleles was difficult. For the cohort, immune exposure information was limited to CMV serostatus. Broadly in line with IMGT annotations, most TCR beta V segments showed up in productive rearrangements about 90% or about 30% of the time in an earlier analysis of several hundred of the donors. In a later genetic analysis, fewer N-insertions in productive TCRs were reported among donors in an Asian-associated ancestry cluster than the 666-donor mean. Linkage disequilibrium might explain the correlated functional status among segregating V segments, but an unknown experimental factor could not be excluded. A cluster of highly shared sequence variants was judged likely to represent a technical artifact of the sequencing pipeline. The classifier was reported to diagnose cytomegalovirus status with high specificity and sensitivity in both the original and validation cohorts. A further reported finding was that TCR beta sequences accurately predicted the HLA-A and HLA-B alleles for most subjects in the first cohort. The earlier analysis of fewer than 750 of the donors excluded fewer than 20 rarely observed V segments, including chromosome 9 orphons, because counts were too low. It was suggested by the authors that the approach could potentially be generalized to other disease states and immunological phenotypes. A later analysis found that most CMV-associated TCR beta chains appeared HLA-restricted, with HLA associations seemingly driven largely by CMV exposure. According to a later analysis, parvovirus B19, influenza, CMV and Epstein-Barr virus appeared linked to several top co-occurrence clusters. Compared with equally common non-associated chains, HLA-associated TCR beta chains in a later analysis were more clonally expanded and had lower generation probabilities. The study listed 150 to 200 TCR beta chains as associated with cytomegalovirus. The cohort was sequenced for TCR beta chains only, and without alpha or paired-chain data the features that could be detected were limited. Some IMGT-functional V segments, including TRBV6-2 and TRBV6-3, could not be distinguished by the 87-base-pair reads and were therefore excluded.

The CDR3 runs 14 amino acids, cysteine and phenylalanine included. The read is trimmed to its CDR3 DNA, 42 bases read in frame from base 1. V drops 2 bases and J drops 2 bases, leaving 10 bases in between. As encoded in the germline V gene, CDR1 is MDHEN while CDR2 is SYDVKM. The cohort consisted of 600 to 700 healthy bone marrow donors. At the time of sampling, all cohort members were nominally healthy, though unrecorded immune exposures were likely present. The donor was CMV seropositive and was included in the group of 300 or so seropositive cohort members. Every donor gave a peripheral blood sample, and the peripheral blood mononuclear cells from that sample were used for TCR beta sequencing. The Qiagen DNeasy Blood Extraction Kit was used to extract genomic DNA from the blood cell samples. With respect to this clone: The antigen it recognizes is unknown. No base quality values were provided; no much bigger clone lies one nucleotide off.

Library prep was done by the immunoSEQ multiplex PCR assay. A mixture of 60 forward primers for TCR Vbeta segments and 13 reverse primers for TCR Jbeta segments was used in the multiplex PCR. The CDR3 region of rearranged TCR beta genes was amplified from genomic DNA with a multiplex PCR assay. On the Illumina HiSeq System, the amplified TCR beta libraries were sequenced as 87-base-pair reads. The study's processing was this. A later analysis counted some 74 million unique TCR beta chains across the 640 or so repertoires, and some 11 million of these chains were shared by at least two donors. Raw reads were error-corrected and collapsed into unique sequences by a nearest-neighbor algorithm in which closely related sequences were merged to remove PCR and sequencing errors. To assign V, D and J gene segments, CDR3 sequences were aligned to IMGT reference sequences. For a sequence to be retained, at least a six-nucleotide match to both a V gene segment and a J gene segment was required. Rearrangements were classified as productive when the CDR3 lacked stop codons and remained in frame with V and J, and all other rearrangements were classified as non-productive. Following IMGT convention, CDR3 was defined as the stretch from the second conserved V-encoded cysteine up to the conserved J-encoded phenylalanine. Sequences without an unambiguous match to a single V gene segment were excluded from the earlier analysis of about 600 of the donors. An earlier analysis of a few hundred of the donors classified V segments as functional when productive rearrangements were above 56.7% and as segregating when the standard deviation between donors was above 5%. A statistical classification framework was developed to diagnose cytomegalovirus status using the catalog of TCR beta chain sequences. V and J gene assignment, in a later analysis, came from comparing TCR nucleotide sequences with IMGT/GENE-DB human TR gene sequences. The TCRdist pipeline was used in a later analysis to assign CDR3 sequences and most-parsimonious VDJ recombination scenarios. In a later analysis, every TCR beta chain was defined by the combination of its CDR3 amino acid sequence and its V-gene family, and reads without a unique V-gene family were dropped. A later analysis removed nearly 600 highly shared, low-generation-probability nucleotide sequences to deal with suspected cross-contamination and a sequencing artifact. A later analysis calculated a clonal expansion index for each public chain from normalized within-repertoire ranks of inferred template counts. Generation probabilities in a later analysis came from a VDJ recombination model fitted to out-of-frame rearrangements, and those results were checked against IGoR. A later analysis scored TCR-TCR, TCR-HLA and TCR-CMV co-occurrence with hypergeometric tests, applying a repertoire-size bias correction to TCR pairs. A later analysis estimated false discovery rates by permuting HLA or CMV assignments 20 times. A later analysis grouped co-occurring TCRs with DBSCAN, adding TCRdist sequence similarity when clustering within HLA-allele-positive subsets. Repertoires with fewer than 30,000 or more than 120,000 public chains were left out of co-occurrence clustering, as were four to six repertoires with anomalous nucleotide sharing. The table comes from immuneACCESS by way of TCRdb, which keeps in-frame sequences with V and J called. Part of the clones is missing from these tables; in studies checked, under half for an unresolved V gene and the rest for unknown reasons. From that table come the V and J calls and clone size; the DNA was used to work out D and trimming. The sample table contains some 150,000 clones; only one count was recorded for 82% of them. The top ten clones comprise roughly 3.1% of the sample.

The receptor chain draws on TRBV28 and TRBJ2-7; TRBD2 could be the D gene, as 5 bases match. The receptor was derived from a young man in good health and CMV-seropositive. Material: PBMCs. CDR3 region: CASSLDGEAYEQYF. Read as DNA, the sequence is TGTGCCAGCAGTTTAGACGGGGAAGCCTACGAGCAGTACTTC.